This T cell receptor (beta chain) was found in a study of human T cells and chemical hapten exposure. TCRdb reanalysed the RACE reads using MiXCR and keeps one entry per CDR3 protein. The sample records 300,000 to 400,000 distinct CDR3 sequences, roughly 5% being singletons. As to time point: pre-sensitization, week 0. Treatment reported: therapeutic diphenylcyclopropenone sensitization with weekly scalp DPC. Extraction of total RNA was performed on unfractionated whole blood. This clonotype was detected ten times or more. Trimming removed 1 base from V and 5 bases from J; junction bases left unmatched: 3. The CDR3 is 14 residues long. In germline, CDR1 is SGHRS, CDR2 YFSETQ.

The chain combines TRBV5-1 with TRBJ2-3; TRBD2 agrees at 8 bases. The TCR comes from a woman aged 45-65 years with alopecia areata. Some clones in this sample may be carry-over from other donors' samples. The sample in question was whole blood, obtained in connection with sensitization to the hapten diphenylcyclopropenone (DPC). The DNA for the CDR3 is TGCGCCAGCAGCTTGAATCTAGCGGGAGATACGCAGTATTTT. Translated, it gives CASSLNLAGDTQYF.